These 27 T cell receptor beta chains were all obtained from the same sample, sequenced in a study of blood T cell repertoires in COVID-19. Clones were read by immunoSEQ multiplex PCR, and TCRdb kept only the in-frame ones, dropping some. The data contain hundreds of thousands of clones, around nine tenths of them singletons. The sequenced material came from PBMCs or T cells enriched from blood (not recorded which). The receptor set was obtained from a woman younger than 35 with acute COVID-19.

This clone appeared a single time. The chain is built from TRBV5-4 and TRBJ1-1, with D maybe TRBD1 (5 bases). Trimming removed 1 base at V and 5 bases at J, with 9 bases between. This CDR3 has 13 residues. Looked up from germline, CDR1 is SGHNT and CDR2 is YYREEE (reference sequence). The CDR3 DNA is TGTGCCAGCAGCTTGCAGGGATCTACTGAAGCTTTCTTT. Protein product: CASSLQGSTEAFF.

The rearrangement uses TRBV12-1 and TRBJ2-2; TRBD2 is the table's D call and was not checked against the DNA. TRBV12-1 is a listed pseudogene. The CDR3 totals 18 residues. The DNA of the CDR3 is TGTGCCAGCAGCCTTCGCGGACTAGCGGGGGGCAAGGCCGGGGAGCTGTTTTTT. This codes for CASSLRGLAGGKAGELFF.

This clone has a single count. The J gene is TRBJ1-2, the V gene TRBV7-9, with 7 bases lining up with TRBD1. The CDR3 runs to 15 residues. Germline CDR1 is SEHNR and CDR2 is FQNEAQ (reference sequence). V was clipped by 5 bases and J by 0 bases; unmatched bases: 6. The CDR3 DNA reads as TGTGCCAGCAGCCGGTGGGACAGCGCTAACTATGGCTACACCTTC. Its translation is CASSRWDSANYGYTF.

The chain joins TRBV11-2 to TRBJ1-5; no reliable D call. In germline, CDR1 is SGHAT, CDR2 FQNNGV. V lost 2 bases, J lost 4 bases, and 6 bases lay in between. The length of the CDR3 is 13 residues. DNA of the CDR3: TGTGCCAGCAGCTTAAAACAGAATCAGCCCCAGCATTTT. Amino acids: CASSLKQNQPQHF.

The chain uses TRBV25-1 and TRBJ2-7; D uncertain. This CDR3 comprises 12 residues. Germline CDR1 MGHDK, CDR2 SYGVNS. V was cut by 3 bases and J by 1 base, with 4 bases left in between. The CDR3 loop reads CASSDRSYEQYF. The CDR3 nucleotides read TGTGCCAGCAGTGATAGATCCTACGAGCAGTACTTC.

The V gene is TRBV18, the J gene TRBJ2-1; 8 bases fit TRBD2. The CDR3 totals 15 residues. The germline CDR1 and CDR2 sequences are KGHSH and LQKENI. V gave up 3 bases and J gave up 2 bases; unmatched junction bases: 3. The CDR3 sequence: CASSPGLATYNEQFF. DNA of the CDR3: TGTGCCAGCTCACCCGGACTAGCAACCTACAATGAGCAGTTCTTC.

This clone was seen a single time. This sequence joins TRBV3-1 (or the pseudogene TRBV3-2) and TRBJ2-7; 8 nucleotides line up with TRBD2. There are 16 residues in the CDR3. V dropped 2 bases and J dropped 4; count of bases not matched to a gene: 10. Germline V gene lookup returns CDR1 LGHDT and CDR2 YNNKEL (reference sequence). CDR3 amino acids: CASSQTNGGAPYEQYF. DNA of the CDR3: TGTGCCAGCAGCCAAACGAACGGGGGGGCCCCTTACGAGCAGTACTTC.

This chain connects TRBV28 to TRBJ2-7; 7 bases align to TRBD1. The germline V gene encodes CDR1 MDHEN and CDR2 SYDVKM. This CDR3 is 14 amino acids long. With 4 bases clipped from V and 4 bases from J, the junction kept 7 bases outside the gene matches. The CDR3, as DNA: TGTGCCAGCAGTTCCGGGACAGTTCCTTACGAGCAGTACTTC. Amino acids: CASSSGTVPYEQYF.

The rearrangement links TRBV27 to TRBJ1-5; D is uncertain. Trimming removed 3 bases from V and 4 bases from J, with 7 bases in between. Per the germline V gene, CDR1 is MNHEY and CDR2 is SMNVEV (reference sequence). This CDR3 has 13 residues. CDR3 sequence: CASSFFRNQPQHF. In DNA form, the CDR3 reads TGTGCCAGCAGTTTCTTCAGAAATCAGCCCCAGCATTTT.

The chain couples TRBV12-5 to TRBJ2-7; 7 bases fit TRBD2. Looked up from germline, CDR1 is LGHNT and CDR2 is FRNRAP. This CDR3 contains 14 residues. Trimming cost V 4 bases and J 2 bases; bases outside gene matches: 5. CDR3 sequence: CASGSKTSPYEQYF. The CDR3 coding sequence is TGTGCTAGTGGTTCTAAGACTAGCCCCTACGAGCAGTACTTC.

The chain is built from TRBV11-3 and TRBJ2-3, with D perhaps matching TRBD1 (6 bases). This CDR3 has 15 amino acids. From germline, CDR1 is SGHNT and CDR2 YENEEA. The V end was cut by 5 bases, the J end by 0 bases, with 12 bases between. This CDR3 reads CASSHGTSSTDTQYF. The CDR3 DNA reads TGTGCCAGCAGCCACGGGACATCCAGCACAGATACGCAGTATTTT.

The V gene is TRBV2, the J gene TRBJ1-5; 7 bases agree with TRBD1. CDR3 length: 17 amino acids. Trimming cost V 6 bases and J 0 bases; bases outside gene matches: 11. Germline V CDR1 and CDR2: SNHLY, FYNNEI. Here the CDR3 reads CASRGTEGQPSNQPQHF. The CDR3 nucleotides read TGTGCCAGCAGAGGAACAGAGGGACAGCCTAGCAATCAGCCCCAGCATTTT.

This sequence joins TRBV7-2 and TRBJ2-3, with D perhaps TRBD2 (5 bases). Germline V CDR1 and CDR2: SGHTA, FQGNSA. This CDR3 comprises 14 residues. V gave up 5 bases and J gave up 0 bases, with 9 bases separating them. Here the CDR3 reads CASSLGLSTDTQYF. DNA for the CDR3: TGTGCCAGCAGCCTAGGACTGAGCACAGATACGCAGTATTTT.

The chain employs TRBV5-4 and TRBJ1-6; D remains ambiguous. The V end lost 0 bases, the J end lost 4 bases, and 11 bases lay between the germline ends. Germline CDR1 SGHNT, CDR2 YYREEE (reference sequence). The CDR3 loop spans 16 amino acids. In DNA form, the CDR3 reads TGTGCCAGCAGCTTGGTGTCCGGCGGATATAATTCACCCCTCCACTTT. The encoded protein is CASSLVSGGYNSPLHF.

About this clone itself: The same CDR3 is also encoded by other DNA sequences in this sample. The V call is TRBV9, the J call TRBJ2-5; 8 nucleotides agree with TRBD1. In germline, CDR1 is SGDLS, CDR2 YYNGEE. CDR3 length: 15 residues. Losses at the gene ends were 3 bases for V and 1 base for J; bases not matched to a gene: 5. The chain's CDR3 is CASSAGQGPQETQYF. CDR3 DNA: TGTGCCAGCAGCGCTGGACAGGGCCCCCAAGAGACCCAGTACTTC.

This clone has just a few counts. The chain carries TRBV19 and TRBJ1-2; a weak D match, TRBD1 (6 bases). The V and J ends lost 3 bases and 2 bases respectively, with 10 bases between them. The CDR3 contains 14 residues. The germline gives CDR1 LNHDA, CDR2 SQIVND (reference sequence). As DNA, the CDR3 is TGTGCCAGTAGTATGTTTAGGGGGAACTATGGCTACACCTTC. It encodes CASSMFRGNYGYTF.

The V call is TRBV2, the J call TRBJ1-3, with D tentatively TRBD1 (5 bases). CDR1 and CDR2 (germline): SNHLY, FYNNEI. Trimming cost V 4 bases and J 4 bases, with 14 bases left between them. The CDR3 covers 15 residues. The chain's CDR3 is CASSGGQRTGNTIYF. CDR3 in DNA: TGTGCCAGCAGTGGAGGACAAAGGACCGGAAACACCATATATTTT. Together with reference TRBV2 and TRBJ1-3, the CDR3 gives the full variable domain: EPEVTQTPSHQVTQMGQEVILRCVPISNHLYFYWYRQILGQKVEFLVSFYNNEISEKSEIFDDQFSVERPDGSNFTLKIRSTKLEDSAMYFCASSGGQRTGNTIYFGEGSWLTVV.

The J gene is TRBJ2-3, the V gene TRBV2; 8 bases match TRBD2. Trimming removed 6 bases from V and 5 bases from J; junction bases left unmatched: 7. CDR1 SNHLY and CDR2 FYNNEI come from the germline V gene. The CDR3 consists of 14 residues. In nucleotides, the CDR3 is TGTGCCAGCAGAGCCGGGACTAGTGGAGATACGCAGTATTTT. Protein sequence: CASRAGTSGDTQYF.

The chain carries TRBV28 and TRBJ1-1, with TRBD1 identical over 12 bases. V lost 6 bases to trimming and J lost 3 bases; unmatched junction nucleotides: 23. Per the germline V gene, CDR1 is MDHEN and CDR2 is SYDVKM. The CDR3 sequence is 21 residues long. DNA for the CDR3: TGTGCCAGCAGCTCGAAATGGGCGGAACCGGGACAGGGGGCGAGGTACACTGAAGCTTTCTTT. Protein product: CASSSKWAEPGQGARYTEAFF.

The chain links TRBV5-1 to TRBJ1-1; 11 nucleotides agree with TRBD1. V lost 4 bases, J lost 4 bases, and 6 bases stayed unmatched. This CDR3 has 15 amino acids. Germline assignment: CDR1 SGHRS and CDR2 YFSETQ. The CDR3 DNA is TGCGCCAGCAGCCTCGGACAGGGGGCGAGCACTGAAGCTTTCTTT. Its translation is CASSLGQGASTEAFF.

The V call is TRBV29-1, the J call TRBJ1-1; 10 bases map to TRBD1. CDR3 size: 15 residues. Trimming removed 5 bases from V and 4 bases from J; junction bases left unmatched: 10. Germline V CDR1 and CDR2: SQVTM, ANQGSEA. The CDR3 protein is CSVLYLRDRGTEAFF. The CDR3 nucleotides read TGCAGCGTTCTTTACCTCCGGGACAGGGGCACTGAAGCTTTCTTT.

This chain links TRBV7-9 with TRBJ1-2; 7 nucleotides agree with TRBD1. V was clipped by 4 bases and J by 1 base; unmatched bases: 9. From germline, CDR1 is SEHNR and CDR2 FQNEAQ (reference sequence). This CDR3 is 16 amino acids long. CDR3 residues: CASSSARQGYNYGYTF. In DNA form, the CDR3 reads TGTGCCAGCAGCTCAGCTAGACAGGGATATAACTATGGCTACACCTTC. Together with reference TRBV7-9 and TRBJ1-2, the CDR3 gives the full variable domain: DTGVSQNPRHKITKRGQNVTFRCDPISEHNRLYWYRQTLGQGPEFLTYFQNEAQLEKSRLLSDRFSAERPKGSFSTLEIQRTEQGDSAMYLCASSSARQGYNYGYTFGSGTRLTVV.

The chain has TRBV4-3 and TRBJ2-3; 8 bases map to TRBD2. CDR3 length equals 17 residues. With V trimmed by 1 base and J by 2 bases, 8 bases remained unmatched. Germline lookup yields CDR1 LGHNA and CDR2 YSLEER. The CDR3 here is CASSQGGGSIFTDTQYF. The CDR3 DNA reads as TGCGCCAGCAGCCAAGGCGGGGGGAGCATATTCACAGATACGCAGTATTTT.

The chain employs TRBV29-1 and TRBJ2-3; no firm D call. The CDR3 has 13 residues. Germline CDR1 reads SQVTM; CDR2 reads ANQGSEA. V lost 5 bases, J lost 3 bases, and 12 bases lay in between. This chain's CDR3 is CSVLQTRTDTQYF. The CDR3, as DNA: TGCAGCGTTCTCCAGACTCGGACAGATACGCAGTATTTT.

This chain connects TRBV12-3 or TRBV12-4 to TRBJ1-2; 7 nucleotides match TRBD1. The CDR3 extends over 13 amino acids. J was trimmed by 2 bases and V by 8 bases; bases with no gene match: 5. The DNA for the CDR3 is TGTGCCAGCCGTCTGACAGGGAACTATGGCTACACCTTC. Its protein product is CASRLTGNYGYTF.

This rearrangement joins TRBV10-3 to TRBJ2-2, with D perhaps TRBD2 (6 bases). Trimming cost V 6 bases and J 0 bases, with 8 bases left between them. The CDR3 covers 14 residues. Per the germline V gene, CDR1 is ENHRY and CDR2 is SYGVKD. In DNA, the CDR3 is TGTGCCATCAGGGGAGGTTCGAACACCGGGGAGCTGTTTTTT. Residues: CAIRGGSNTGELFF.

The chain joins TRBV30 to TRBJ2-7, with 7 bases aligning to TRBD2. The CDR3 is made up of 15 amino acids. Germline V gene sequence: CDR1 GTSNPN, CDR2 SVGIG (reference sequence). The ends lost 3 bases at V and 3 bases at J; junction bases unmatched: 11. For the CDR3, the DNA is TGTGCCTGGAGCCCCTGGGGAGGGGTGGGCTACGAGCAGTACTTC. Its protein product is CAWSPWGGVGYEQYF.